Listed below are T cell receptor beta chains from one sample, sequenced in a study of control samples from healthy donors and cancer patients. Using immunoSEQ multiplex PCR, the repertoire was profiled, and TCRdb retains in-frame clones only, with some absent. Found here are fewer than 200,000 clones, 95% to 96% of them singletons; the top ten hold over 1%. The sequencing input was blood. All receptors derive from a woman between 25 and 40 years old in good health. Each CDR3 is given with its conserved first and last residue. The order of the fields is V gene, clone size, D gene, J gene, CDR3 DNA, CDR3 protein. D genes are given only for firm matches. Where a row states a size, it is once, few, many or the class of an expanded clone; other rows omit it.

V gene: TRBV6-6; clone size: NA; D gene: NA; J gene: TRBJ2-4; CDR3 DNA: TGTGCCACCCAGGGAGGGGGGGACATTCAGTACTTC; CDR3 protein: CATQGGGDIQYF
V gene: TRBV5-1; clone size: NA; D gene: TRBD1; J gene: TRBJ2-7; CDR3 DNA: TGCGCCAGCAGCTTTACACCGGGCCCCAGGGGGACCTACGAGCAGTACTTC; CDR3 protein: CASSFTPGPRGTYEQYF
V gene: TRBV28; clone size: NA; D gene: TRBD1; J gene: TRBJ2-1; CDR3 DNA: TGTGCCAGCAGTCCAACCGGGACAGGGGGGAATGAGCAGTTCTTC; CDR3 protein: CASSPTGTGGNEQFF
V gene: TRBV6-6; clone size: NA; D gene: TRBD1; J gene: TRBJ2-7; CDR3 DNA: TGTGCCAGCAGTTACGACAGGGCCGGCAACGAGCAGTACTTC; CDR3 protein: CASSYDRAGNEQYF
V gene: TRBV5-1; clone size: NA; D gene: NA; J gene: TRBJ2-7; CDR3 DNA: TGCGCCAGCAGCGGGGGAGCGGGTGAATACGAGCAGTACTTC; CDR3 protein: CASSGGAGEYEQYF
V gene: TRBV3-1/TRBV3-2; clone size: NA; D gene: NA; J gene: TRBJ2-5; CDR3 DNA: TGTGCCAGCAGCCAAGTACTCGAAGAGACCCAGTACTTC; CDR3 protein: CASSQVLEETQYF
V gene: TRBV7-3; clone size: NA; D gene: TRBD1; J gene: TRBJ1-2; CDR3 DNA: TGTGCCAGCAGCCTGGGACAGGGAAACTATGGCTACACCTTC; CDR3 protein: CASSLGQGNYGYTF
V gene: TRBV3-1/TRBV3-2; clone size: NA; D gene: NA; J gene: TRBJ2-1; CDR3 DNA: TGTGCCAGCAGCCAACAAGGGGGGACTGAGCAGTTCTTC; CDR3 protein: CASSQQGGTEQFF
V gene: TRBV27; clone size: NA; D gene: TRBD2; J gene: TRBJ2-3; CDR3 DNA: TGTGCCAGCAGTTCGAGCGGGAGGGCCGGTGATACGCAGTATTTT; CDR3 protein: CASSSSGRAGDTQYF
V gene: TRBV6-5; clone size: NA; D gene: TRBD1; J gene: TRBJ1-4; CDR3 DNA: TGTGCCAGCAGTCCTCAGGGGGCCCATGAAAAACTGTTTTTT; CDR3 protein: CASSPQGAHEKLFF
V gene: TRBV9; clone size: NA; D gene: NA; J gene: TRBJ2-3; CDR3 DNA: TGTGCCAGCAGCGTAGTTGGGTTGGAGGTGGCAGATACGCAGTATTTT; CDR3 protein: CASSVVGLEVADTQYF
V gene: TRBV18; clone size: NA; D gene: TRBD1; J gene: TRBJ2-7; CDR3 DNA: TGTGCCAGCTCAAACCGGGACAGGGGGATTGAGCAGTACTTC; CDR3 protein: CASSNRDRGIEQYF
V gene: TRBV28; clone size: NA; D gene: NA; J gene: TRBJ1-2; CDR3 DNA: TGTGCCAGCAGCCGGACAGAACTTCCTAACTATGGCTACACCTTC; CDR3 protein: CASSRTELPNYGYTF
V gene: TRBV4-1; clone size: once; D gene: TRBD1; J gene: TRBJ2-1; CDR3 DNA: TGCGCCAGCAGCCCCGGACAGGGGAGCAACAATGAGCAGTTCTTC; CDR3 protein: CASSPGQGSNNEQFF
V gene: TRBV3-1/TRBV3-2; clone size: NA; D gene: TRBD1; J gene: TRBJ1-2; CDR3 DNA: TGTGCCAGCAGCCCGGGACAGGATTTCATCTATGGCTACACCTTC; CDR3 protein: CASSPGQDFIYGYTF
V gene: TRBV11-3; clone size: NA; D gene: TRBD2; J gene: TRBJ2-1; CDR3 DNA: TGTGCCAGCAGCTTGGGACTAGCGGGTTCGAATGAGCAGTTCTTC; CDR3 protein: CASSLGLAGSNEQFF
V gene: TRBV2; clone size: NA; D gene: NA; J gene: TRBJ1-1; CDR3 DNA: TGTGCCAGCAGTGTACTGAATTCCCCGGGGGTTGGAACTGAAGCTTTCTTT; CDR3 protein: CASSVLNSPGVGTEAFF
V gene: TRBV19; clone size: NA; D gene: NA; J gene: TRBJ2-1; CDR3 DNA: TGTGCCAGTAGAGGAGCCGAGAGTGAGCAGTTCTTC; CDR3 protein: CASRGAESEQFF
V gene: TRBV19; clone size: NA; D gene: TRBD1; J gene: TRBJ2-2; CDR3 DNA: TGTGCCAGTAGTGCCGGGACAGGGAACACCGGGGAGCTGTTTTTT; CDR3 protein: CASSAGTGNTGELFF
V gene: TRBV6-4; clone size: NA; D gene: NA; J gene: TRBJ2-1; CDR3 DNA: TGTGCCAGCAGTGACTCACCAAAGGGTGAGCAGTTCTTC; CDR3 protein: CASSDSPKGEQFF
V gene: TRBV9; clone size: NA; D gene: NA; J gene: TRBJ1-1; CDR3 DNA: TGTGCCAGCAGCAGAGGGGGTACAGCGAACACTGAAGCTTTCTTT; CDR3 protein: CASSRGGTANTEAFF
V gene: TRBV27; clone size: NA; D gene: NA; J gene: TRBJ2-1; CDR3 DNA: TGTGCCAGCAGTTTAGCGCCTTCCTACAATGAGCAGTTCTTC; CDR3 protein: CASSLAPSYNEQFF
V gene: TRBV25-1; clone size: few; D gene: NA; J gene: TRBJ2-1; CDR3 DNA: TGTGCCAGCAGTGAACAGGATACTTCGAGCTCCTACAATGAGCAGTTCTTC; CDR3 protein: CASSEQDTSSSYNEQFF
V gene: TRBV7-8; clone size: NA; D gene: TRBD1; J gene: TRBJ2-1; CDR3 DNA: TGTGCCAGCAGCTACCGGGACAGGGGGCATTATGAGCAGTTCTTC; CDR3 protein: CASSYRDRGHYEQFF
V gene: TRBV29-1; clone size: NA; D gene: TRBD1; J gene: TRBJ2-5; CDR3 DNA: TGCAGCGTCAGGGACAGGGGGGCCCAAGAGACCCAGTACTTC; CDR3 protein: CSVRDRGAQETQYF
V gene: TRBV7-8; clone size: NA; D gene: TRBD1; J gene: TRBJ1-1; CDR3 DNA: TGTGCCAGCAGCCCGGACAGGGGAATGAACACTGAAGCTTTCTTT; CDR3 protein: CASSPDRGMNTEAFF
V gene: TRBV5-1; clone size: NA; D gene: TRBD2; J gene: TRBJ2-1; CDR3 DNA: TGCGCCAGCAGCCCAGTAGCGGGGGGGCCGTCTAACAATGAGCAGTTCTTC; CDR3 protein: CASSPVAGGPSNNEQFF
V gene: TRBV28; clone size: NA; D gene: NA; J gene: TRBJ2-3; CDR3 DNA: TGTGCCAGCAGTTTAGTGTTCTCTAGCACAGATACGCAGTATTTT; CDR3 protein: CASSLVFSSTDTQYF
V gene: TRBV27; clone size: once; D gene: NA; J gene: TRBJ1-5; CDR3 DNA: TGTGCCAGCAGTTTAAAGGGGTATAGCAATCAGCCCCAGCATTTT; CDR3 protein: CASSLKGYSNQPQHF
V gene: TRBV7-2; clone size: NA; D gene: NA; J gene: TRBJ2-2; CDR3 DNA: TGTGCCAGCAGGCGAATGACAGGAGCGAACACCGGGGAGCTGTTTTTT; CDR3 protein: CASRRMTGANTGELFF
V gene: TRBV19; clone size: NA; D gene: TRBD2; J gene: TRBJ2-1; CDR3 DNA: TGTGCCAGTAGGATGACTAGCGGGAGTAGCAATGAGCAGTTCTTC; CDR3 protein: CASRMTSGSSNEQFF
V gene: TRBV3-1/TRBV3-2; clone size: NA; D gene: NA; J gene: TRBJ2-1; CDR3 DNA: TGTGCCAGCAGCACTCTTCTCAGTGAGCAGTTCTTC; CDR3 protein: CASSTLLSEQFF